This T cell receptor beta chain came from a study of OX40 agonist ivuxolimab in advanced cancers. Study context: Dose-escalation patients suffered from hepatocellular carcinoma, melanoma, renal cell or head and neck cancer.

The method was immunoSEQ multiplex PCR; TCRdb's version includes in-frame clones alone and lacks a portion of them. The data show approximately 120,000 clones, around 93% seen once. Findings and caveats of the study: Partial responders dosed at 0.1-3.0 mg/kg displayed clonal expansion ranking among the lowest. Nonresponders included some who also had low normalized T-cell clonal expansion.

CDR1 SGHRS and CDR2 YFSETQ come from the germline V gene. Trimming removed 1 base from V and 3 bases from J, with 1 base in between. This CDR3 has 11 amino acids. With regard to this clone: As yet, its antigen is unknown.

The sample was CD4+ or CD8+ T cells sorted from blood, taken in a trial of the OX40 agonist ivuxolimab. This TCR came from an adult with an advanced solid tumor such as melanoma, head and neck, liver or kidney cancer. The chain joins TRBV5-1 to TRBJ2-5; no clear D. Here the CDR3 DNA reads TGCGCCAGCAGCTTGAAAGAGACCCAGTACTTC. Amino acid sequence: CASSLKETQYF.